Ten or more counts support the clone carrying this T cell receptor beta chain. CDR1 MNHEY and CDR2 SMNVEV come from the germline V gene (reference sequence). V shed 1 base and J shed 3 bases, with 13 bases lying between them. The CDR3 extends over 15 amino acids. This record belongs to a study of T cells in Graves' hyperthyroidism and ophthalmopathy. TCR beta CDR3 region amplification was performed from RNA transcripts. TCR CDR3 underwent first-round RT-PCR with the HTBI primer set. One entry per CDR3 protein results from TCRdb running MiXCR on the multiplex PCR reads. The sample comprises approximately 640,000 distinct CDR3 sequences, about 17% of which are singletons, and 3.8% rests with the top ten.

The rearrangement uses TRBV27 and TRBJ2-7, with a tentative D call TRBD1 (5 bases). The clonotype comes from a woman in her 30s with Graves' hyperthyroidism. Sequences were obtained from blood. The CDR3 sequence is CASSLWAGSFYEQYF. CDR3 bases: TGTGCCAGCAGTTTATGGGCAGGGTCTTTCTACGAGCAGTACTTC.